This TCR beta chain was observed in a study of blood T cells in healthy people across ages (dated by TCRdb to the mid-2010s). In the study overall: In model experiments, template switching captured about one uniquely barcoded TCR beta cDNA molecule for every two T cells. Two additional independent replicas of 1 million unique cDNA reads from the same blood draw were analyzed for two donors (one aged 18 to 30 and one aged 80 or older). Donors were grouped into four age groups: young (average 16 years), middle-aged (39), aged (over 55) and long-lived (roughly 80). To avoid experimental bias, donors of different ages were distributed randomly across sequencing lanes. Age-related changes in TCR beta repertoire diversity were measured in the study by deep sequencing normalized with unique cDNA molecular identifiers. What the study reported, not specific to this receptor: Because profiling used bulk unsorted PBMCs, naive and antigen-experienced compartments could not be compared conclusively. Observed TCR beta diversity correlated strongly with the percentage of naive T cells measured by flow cytometry. Because donor CMV infection status was unknown, age-related changes in expanded clonotypes were potentially confounded. Estimates of total diversity from one million sequenced T cells were regarded as lower bounds and underestimates. Compared with the aged group, the long-lived group had more naive CD4+ T cells, fewer expanded clones and increased TCR diversity, a pattern suggesting age selection. As age increased, observed TCR beta diversity per million T cells dropped in a roughly linear way, and a significant reduction was already evident by age 40.

To prepare the library, 5' RACE was applied. TCRdb names Illumina HiSeq 2500 as the instrument used. A second PCR of about 7 to 12 cycles was performed with a sample-barcoded 5' primer and a J-beta primer mix. A template-switch 5' adaptor carrying 12 random nucleotides introduced a unique molecular identifier onto each TCR beta cDNA molecule. Each sample yielded at least 2.5 million CDR3-containing paired-end reads. The Mint cDNA synthesis kit, primed by a TRBC-specific oligonucleotide, was used to synthesize first-strand cDNA from all RNA. After uracil-DNA glycosylase treatment, a first 18-cycle PCR used universal primers M1SS and BC2_uni_R on all cDNA. As for the original processing: For normalization, 1 million high-quality reads, each with a distinct molecular identifier, were randomly selected from each sample. Instead of being binned into consensus sequences, reads with shared molecular identifiers were discarded. MiTCR, run with a Q25 quality threshold and the strictest error-elimination algorithm, handled CDR3 identification, clonotype clustering and error correction. A nonparametric unseen species model using Euler transformation provided a lower-bound estimate of total TCR beta diversity. TCRdb redid the processing of the public reads, applying fastp at Q25 and MiXCR, and retained in-frame beta chains. For every CDR3 protein sequence, its rows merge into one entry that carries the most common genes and DNA. TCRdb, not the original authors, processed these V and J calls. This sample is represented by under 2,000,000 distinct CDR3 sequences; just under 50% of them were singletons. The ten most abundant clones make up 2.1% of the sample.

Donors were a few dozen systemically healthy Caucasian individuals from Russia aged roughly 6 to 90 years. Around 9.9 milliliters of peripheral blood were collected from each donor into EDTA-treated Vacutainer tubes. Ficoll-Paque density-gradient centrifugation was used to isolate PBMCs, with at least 6 million per sample. Total RNA, at least 6 micrograms per sample, was extracted from PBMCs with Trizol reagent. Naive CD45RAhigh/CD27high T cell percentages were measured by flow cytometry on a PBMC aliquot from every donor. This clonotype occurred once. The specificity of this receptor is unknown. Base qualities are not at hand, and no much larger clone is one base apart. The germline V gene sets CDR1 to MNHEY and CDR2 to SVGEGT. There are 14 amino acids in the CDR3, from cysteine to phenylalanine inclusive. The kept DNA is CDR3 alone, 42 bases in frame from the first base. V is pared back by 6 bases and J by 0 bases, with 11 bases lying between the germline termini.

Sequencing used blood. This TCR came from a woman in her thirties or forties in good health. The chain was built from TRBV6-2 or TRBV6-3 and TRBJ1-1; the D gene lacks a confident call. The bases read TGTGCCAGCAGCAGCGGGTTCTTGAACACTGAAGCTTTCTTT. Its amino acids are CASSSGFLNTEAFF.